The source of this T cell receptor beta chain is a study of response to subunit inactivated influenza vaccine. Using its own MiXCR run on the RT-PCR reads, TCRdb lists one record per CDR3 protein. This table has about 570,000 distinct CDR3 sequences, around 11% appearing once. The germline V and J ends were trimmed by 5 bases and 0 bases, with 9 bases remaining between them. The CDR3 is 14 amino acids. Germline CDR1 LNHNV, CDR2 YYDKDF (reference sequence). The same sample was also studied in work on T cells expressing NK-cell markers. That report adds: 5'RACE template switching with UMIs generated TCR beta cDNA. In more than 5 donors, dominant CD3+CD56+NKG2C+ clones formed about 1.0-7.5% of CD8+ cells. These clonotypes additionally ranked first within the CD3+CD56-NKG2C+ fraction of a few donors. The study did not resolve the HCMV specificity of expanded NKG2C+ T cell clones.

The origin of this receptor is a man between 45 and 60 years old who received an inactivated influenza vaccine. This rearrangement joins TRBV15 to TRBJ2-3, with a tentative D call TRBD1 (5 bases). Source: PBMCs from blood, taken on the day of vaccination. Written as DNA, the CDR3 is TGTGCCACCAGCGAAGACAGCAGCACAGATACGCAGTATTTT. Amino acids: CATSEDSSTDTQYF.